Described below is a single TCR beta chain sequence and its context. Prior to DNA extraction, the samples held 1-10 million cryopreserved PBMC. Investigators performed immunoSEQ version v3.0 at survey level. Produced via immunoSEQ multiplex PCR; TCRdb's table is partial and in-frame only. The repertoire has over 9,500 clones, over 70% of them found once; the top ten carry over 20%. The sample originates from a study of long-term antiretroviral therapy in people with HIV. The length of the CDR3 is 13 residues. Trimming took 6 bases from V and 1 from J, leaving 9 bases between them. CDR1 and CDR2 from the germline V gene are MRHNA and SNTAGT.

The source was unsorted PBMCs, collected 1.8 years before starting antiretroviral therapy. The rearrangement uses TRBV6-4 and TRBJ1-1, with no clear D. This TCR came from a man in his forties or fifties with HIV. The CDR3 nucleotides read TGTGCCAGCAGCGCGGACGGGAACACTGAAGCTTTCTTT. Translated: CASSADGNTEAFF.